The rows below give T cell receptor beta chains drawn from one sample of a study of patients and donors after allogeneic stem cell transplantation. TCRdb reanalysed the RT-PCR reads using MiXCR and keeps one entry per CDR3 protein. The sample includes about a million distinct CDR3 sequences, approximately 19% of them seen just once. Sequencing was done on a sample of blood, either unsorted or a sorted T cell fraction (not recorded which). The source of these receptors is a human donor who was either an allogeneic HSCT recipient or a stem cell or donor lymphocyte infusion donor (not recorded which). It is not recorded whose cells these are; they may come from a transplant donor. The CDR3 runs from the conserved cysteine through the conserved F or W. A D gene is named only where the DNA matches it firmly. Clone size is given for some rows only: seen once, a few or many times, or a class if the clone is expanded.

D gene | J gene | V gene | clone size | CDR3 protein | CDR3 DNA
TRBD2 | TRBJ2-1 | TRBV29-1 | . | CSAEGLAAYNEQFF | TGCAGCGCTGAGGGACTAGCGGCGTACAATGAGCAGTTCTTC
. | TRBJ1-2 | TRBV4-1 | few | CASSYTGGGKSVYGYTF | TGCGCCAGCAGCTACACAGGTGGGGGCAAGTCGGTCTATGGCTACACCTTC
. | TRBJ1-1 | TRBV12-3/TRBV12-4 | many | CASTLIADTEAFF | TGTGCCAGCACCCTTATTGCGGACACTGAAGCTTTCTTT
. | TRBJ2-1 | TRBV10-3 | . | CAISSGGGPQFF | TGTGCCATCAGCTCTGGCGGTGGCCCGCAGTTCTTC
. | TRBJ2-1 | TRBV7-9 | few | CAGETVSYNEQFF | TGTGCCGGAGAGACGGTCTCCTACAATGAGCAGTTCTTC
. | TRBJ1-3 | TRBV30 | few | CACRVGNTIYF | TGTGCCTGCCGAGTCGGAAACACCATATATTTT
. | TRBJ2-1 | TRBV25-1 | . | CASSDKRASYNEQFF | TGTGCCAGCAGTGATAAGCGGGCCTCCTACAATGAGCAGTTCTTC
. | TRBJ2-1 | TRBV11-3 | . | CASSFSGRDNEQFF | TGTGCCAGCAGCTTTTCAGGGAGAGACAATGAGCAGTTCTTC
. | TRBJ1-1 | TRBV29-1 | . | CSAFGSSSNTEAFF | TGCAGCGCTTTTGGGTCTTCTTCTAACACTGAAGCTTTCTTT
. | TRBJ1-1 | TRBV20-1 | few | CSARDLDQGTEAFF | TGCAGTGCTAGAGACTTGGACCAGGGCACTGAAGCTTTCTTT
TRBD1 | TRBJ2-7 | TRBV5-1 | . | CASSLSHRDRVNPEQYF | TGCGCCAGCAGCTTGTCCCACCGGGACAGGGTAAACCCCGAGCAGTACTTC
TRBD2 | TRBJ2-1 | TRBV29-1 | . | CSVGGLADEQFF | TGCAGCGTTGGGGGACTAGCAGATGAGCAGTTCTTC
TRBD2 | TRBJ2-7 | TRBV12-3/TRBV12-4 | few | CASSRLAGGAEQYF | TGTGCCAGCAGTCGACTAGCGGGAGGAGCCGAGCAGTACTTC
. | TRBJ2-1 | TRBV15 | few | CATSSHAFKVLYNEQFF | TGTGCCACCAGCAGCCACGCCTTCAAAGTTTTATACAATGAGCAGTTCTTC
TRBD1 | TRBJ2-5 | TRBV20-1 | few | CSASETGIGETQYF | TGCAGTGCTAGTGAGACAGGGATCGGAGAGACCCAGTACTTC
TRBD1 | TRBJ2-4 | TRBV12-3/TRBV12-4 | . | CASSDAGQGVAGDIQYF | TGTGCCAGCAGCGATGCTGGGCAGGGGGTGGCCGGTGACATTCAGTACTTC
. | TRBJ1-2 | TRBV12-3/TRBV12-4 | . | CASSLVQGSGYTF | TGTGCCAGCAGTTTAGTACAGGGCTCTGGCTACACCTTC
. | TRBJ1-2 | TRBV12-3/TRBV12-4 | . | CASSTGTPEDGYTF | TGTGCCAGCAGCACAGGGACGCCCGAGGATGGCTACACCTTC
TRBD1 | TRBJ2-4 | TRBV6-5 | . | CASSYSRQGESIQYF | TGTGCCAGCAGTTACTCGCGACAGGGAGAGAGCATTCAGTACTTC
TRBD1 | TRBJ2-5 | TRBV29-1 | few | CSVGDRVIKTQYF | TGCAGCGTTGGGGACAGGGTTATAAAGACCCAGTACTTC
. | TRBJ2-7 | TRBV21-1 | few | CASSKEGTSLDEQYF | TGTGCCAGCAGCAAAGAGGGAACATCCCTGGACGAGCAGTACTTC
. | TRBJ2-7 | TRBV12-3/TRBV12-4 | few | CASTLGTEPTYEQYF | TGTGCCAGCACCCTTGGCACAGAACCTACCTACGAGCAGTACTTC
TRBD2 | TRBJ2-1 | TRBV12-3/TRBV12-4 | many | CASSSISSGTRVNEQFF | TGTGCCAGCAGTTCCATATCCTCCGGGACTAGGGTCAATGAGCAGTTCTTC
. | TRBJ2-7 | TRBV2 | few | CASKDSPRSYEQYF | TGTGCCAGCAAAGACAGCCCCCGCTCCTACGAGCAGTACTTC
TRBD1 | TRBJ2-3 | TRBV12-3/TRBV12-4 | . | CASSSGGFLSDTQYF | TGTGCCAGCAGTTCAGGGGGCTTTTTATCAGATACGCAGTATTTT
. | TRBJ1-5 | TRBV20-1 | many | CSAREGAQPQHF | TGCAGTGCTAGAGAAGGGGCCCAGCCCCAGCATTTT
. | TRBJ2-1 | TRBV7-2 | . | CASSLFREAWNEQFF | TGTGCCAGCAGCTTGTTTAGAGAGGCTTGGAATGAGCAGTTCTTC
. | TRBJ2-4 | TRBV2 | . | CASTPSQFLAKNIQYF | TGTGCCAGCACACCCAGCCAATTCCTAGCCAAAAACATTCAGTACTTC
TRBD2 | TRBJ2-3 | TRBV12-3/TRBV12-4 | . | CASSSGTSGPTDTQYF | TGTGCCAGCAGTTCCGGGACTAGCGGACCCACAGATACGCAGTATTTT
TRBD1 | TRBJ1-2 | TRBV10-3 | . | CAISGIHTTGGGYTF | TGTGCCATCAGTGGGATACATACAACAGGGGGAGGCTACACCTTC
. | TRBJ2-5 | TRBV12-3/TRBV12-4 | many | CASSFLGGRGGETQYF | TGTGCCAGCAGTTTTCTGGGCGGGAGAGGGGGAGAGACCCAGTACTTC
. | TRBJ2-7 | TRBV20-1 | . | CSARDPDRVRSEQYF | TGCAGTGCTCGCGATCCGGACAGAGTTCGGAGCGAGCAGTACTTC
TRBD1 | TRBJ2-3 | TRBV7-3 | . | CASSQGARSDTQYF | TGTGCCAGCAGCCAGGGGGCGCGATCTGATACGCAGTATTTT
. | TRBJ1-5 | TRBV12-3/TRBV12-4 | few | CASRSSDRGFHQPQHF | TGTGCCAGCCGTTCTTCCGATCGGGGGTTCCATCAGCCCCAGCATTTT
TRBD1 | TRBJ1-4 | TRBV7-2 | . | CASSSRDRGLEKLFF | TGTGCCAGCAGCTCTCGGGACAGGGGGTTAGAAAAACTGTTTTTT
. | TRBJ1-3 | TRBV27 | few | CASSLFGPDRHSGNTIYF | TGTGCCAGCAGTTTATTCGGGCCCGACAGACACTCTGGAAACACCATATATTTT
. | TRBJ1-5 | TRBV10-3 | few | CAISGLGQPQHF | TGTGCCATCAGTGGGCTAGGACAGCCCCAGCATTTT
. | TRBJ1-3 | TRBV15 | . | CATSRTATGNTIYF | TGTGCCACCAGCAGGACAGCAACTGGAAACACCATATATTTT
TRBD1 | TRBJ2-6 | TRBV5-1 | . | CASGLGTGASGANVLTF | TGCGCCAGCGGCTTGGGGACAGGTGCCTCTGGGGCCAACGTCCTGACTTTC
. | TRBJ1-6 | TRBV18 | . | CASSPGQRRINSPLHF | TGTGCCAGCTCACCAGGACAGAGAAGAATAAATTCACCCCTCCACTTT
. | TRBJ1-1 | TRBV5-1 | . | CASSLTGGKWGLAEAFF | TGCGCCAGCAGCTTGACGGGGGGAAAGTGGGGTCTCGCTGAAGCTTTCTTT
TRBD2 | TRBJ2-5 | TRBV25-1 | few | CASNVAGGETQYF | TGTGCCAGCAATGTAGCGGGAGGGGAGACCCAGTACTTC
TRBD1 | TRBJ2-7 | TRBV27 | few | CASSLLGTGGTEQYF | TGTGCCAGCAGTTTATTGGGGACAGGGGGCACCGAGCAGTACTTC
TRBD2 | TRBJ2-1 | TRBV19 | . | CASSIGQGLAGEEFYNEQFF | TGTGCCAGTAGTATAGGGCAGGGACTAGCGGGAGAAGAATTCTACAATGAGCAGTTCTTC
. | TRBJ1-4 | TRBV5-1 | . | CASSPQGSDEKLFF | TGCGCCAGCAGCCCCCAGGGGTCTGATGAAAAACTGTTTTTT
. | TRBJ2-1 | TRBV30 | . | CAWSGVDEQFF | TGTGCCTGGAGTGGAGTGGATGAGCAGTTCTTC
TRBD2 | TRBJ2-7 | TRBV7-3 | . | CASSVPGTSGEQYF | TGTGCCAGCAGCGTGCCGGGGACTAGCGGCGAGCAGTACTTC
. | TRBJ2-2 | TRBV19 | . | CASSIDLRGTGELFF | TGTGCCAGTAGTATAGATCTGAGGGGCACCGGGGAGCTGTTTTTT
. | TRBJ2-3 | TRBV4-2 | . | CASSQEAGPHTDTQYF | TGTGCCAGCAGCCAAGAGGCAGGGCCCCACACAGATACGCAGTATTTT
. | TRBJ1-4 | TRBV7-2 | . | CASSPPGKGNEKLFF | TGTGCCAGCAGCCCCCCAGGGAAAGGGAATGAAAAACTGTTTTTT
. | TRBJ1-2 | TRBV6-2/TRBV6-3 | . | CASSPIDRANYGYTF | TGTGCCAGCAGTCCTATCGACAGAGCTAACTATGGCTACACCTTC
TRBD1 | TRBJ2-4 | TRBV4-3 | . | CASSQGQGAAKNIQYF | TGCGCCAGCAGCCAAGGACAGGGGGCGGCCAAAAACATTCAGTACTTC